The 10 T cell receptor beta chains below come from one sample, sequenced in a study of blood T cells in healthy people across ages. PCR was performed a second time for roughly 6 to 12 cycles using a sample-barcoded 5' primer and a J-beta primer mix. MiXCR, run by TCRdb on the 5' RACE reads, gives a single entry per CDR3 protein. Found here are over a million distinct CDR3 sequences, almost 25% of them singletons; the top ten hold 0.65% to 0.75%. The sample was also linked to a second study, of T cells of mothers and their children.

The sample taken for sequencing was blood. These TCRs come from a girl aged 2-10 years in good health.

The chain links TRBV7-6 to TRBJ1-1; D remains ambiguous. The germline V gene encodes CDR1 SGHVS and CDR2 FNYEAQ. The V end was cut by 5 bases, the J end by 0 bases, with 13 bases between. The CDR3 loop spans 15 amino acids. This chain's CDR3 is CASSARGSLNTEAFF. CDR3 bases: TGTGCCAGCAGCGCTCGAGGCAGTCTGAACACTGAAGCTTTCTTT.

This rearrangement joins TRBV6-5 to TRBJ1-4; D gene ambiguous. The CDR3 is 13 amino acids. Trimming cost V 5 bases and J 8 bases, with 12 bases left between them. CDR1 is MNHEY and CDR2 is SVGAGI in the germline V gene. The CDR3 region is CASSRTIREKLFF. The CDR3, as DNA: TGTGCCAGCAGTCGGACGATTAGGGAAAAACTGTTTTTT.

The V gene is TRBV5-5, the J gene TRBJ2-1; 7 nucleotides line up with TRBD2. V was clipped by 0 bases and J by 1 base; unmatched bases: 13. CDR3 size: 19 residues. CDR1 is SGHKS, CDR2 YYEKEE, per germline (reference sequence). CDR3 nucleotides: TGTGCCAGCAGCTTGGCCCGGACTAGTTGGCAAGAGTCCTACAATGAGCAGTTCTTC. Translating it yields CASSLARTSWQESYNEQFF.

The rearrangement joins TRBV4-1 to TRBJ2-1, with 10 positions matching TRBD2. The J segment lost 3 bases and the V segment lost 1 base, leaving 3 bases of the junction unmatched. Germline V gives CDR1 MGHRA, CDR2 YSYEKL. This CDR3 contains 16 residues. The CDR3 loop reads CASSQGTSGFYNEQFF. CDR3 nucleotides: TGCGCCAGCAGCCAAGGGACTAGCGGTTTCTACAATGAGCAGTTCTTC.

On this clonotype: One end of the junction is discordant with germline, which a read error may explain. This rearrangement joins TRBV20-1 to TRBJ2-5; weak D call: TRBD2 (5 bases). The CDR3 length is 13 residues. Germline V lookup: CDR1 DFQATT, CDR2 SNEGSKA (reference sequence). The CDR3 bases are TGTAGTGCTAGCCTACGGGGTCGGGAGACCCAGTACTTC. It specifies CSASLRGRETQYF.

Turning to this clonotype: At one end the junction does not follow the germline gene, possibly because of a read error. The chain carries TRBV12-5 and TRBJ1-5; no firm D call. The germline CDR1 and CDR2 sequences are LGHNT and FRNRAP. The CDR3 has 14 residues. CDR3 nucleotides: TGCGCTAGTGGTTTGGTCCAAACAACCATGCCCCAGCATTTT. Protein: CASGLVQTTMPQHF. Supplemented by reference TRBV12-5 and TRBJ1-5, the full variable domain reads DARVTQTPRHKVTEMGQEVTMRCQPILGHNTVFWYRQTMMQGLELLAYFRNRAPLDDSGMPKDRFSAEMPDATLATLKIQPSEPRDSAVYFCASGLVQTTMPQHFGDGTRLSIL.

The rearrangement uses TRBV3-1 and TRBJ1-1; no firm D call. The V end lost 2 bases, the J end lost 7 bases, and 11 bases lay between the germline ends. The CDR3 extends over 13 amino acids. In germline, CDR1 is LGHDT, CDR2 YNNKEL (reference sequence). CDR3 in DNA: TGTGCCAGCAGCCAAAGTATTAGAGGTGAAGCTTTCTTT. Its protein is CASSQSIRGEAFF.

This clonotype was picked up a small number of times. The missing conserved phenylalanine or tryptophan at the end of this CDR3 makes a read error likely. The rearrangement uses TRBV7-8 and TRBJ2-7; D is ambiguous. Trimming cost V 3 bases and J 0 bases, with 6 bases left between them. CDR3 length equals 13 residues. The germline V gene has CDR1 SGHVS and CDR2 FQNEAQ. The chain's CDR3 is CASSLARSYEQYL. CDR3 nucleotides: TGTGCCAGCAGCTTGGCCCGCTCCTACGAGCAGTACCTC.

About this clonotype itself: An end of the junction differs from the germline gene, which may be a read error. DNA for the CDR3: TGTGCCAGTAGTTCCCAATCGGGGCCTCAACGGGAGACCCAGTACTTC. This encodes CASSSQSGPQRETQYF. The chain carries TRBV12-3 or TRBV12-4 and TRBJ2-1; the D call may be TRBD1 or TRBD2 (5 bases each). Judging by the DNA end, TRBJ2-5 fits better; the J call may be wrong. There are 16 residues in the CDR3.

Note on this clonotype: One end of the junction does not line up with germline, which may come from a read error. CDR3 region: CASSQEGVAGYAF. Written as DNA, the CDR3 is TGCGCCAGCAGCCAAGAAGGGGTTGCTGGCTACGCCTTC. The V call is TRBV4-3, the J call TRBJ1-2; possible D gene TRBD1, 5 bases. The CDR3 is made up of 13 amino acids. Per the germline V gene, CDR1 is LGHNA and CDR2 is YSLEER.